A single sample is the source of the 18 T cell receptor beta chains below, sequenced in a study of T-cell memory formation after mild COVID-19. TCRdb independently ran MiXCR on the 5' RACE reads; one entry per CDR3 protein. The sample records 340,000 or so distinct CDR3 sequences, 10% to 15% being singletons. Sequenced sample: PBMCs or a T cell subset sorted from them (not recorded which). The receptors originated from a man between 18 and 35 years old who had mild COVID-19 (a few samples of this study predate the infection). Cell type and time point are not known.

The V call is TRBV27, the J call TRBJ1-4; 11 bases are shared with TRBD1. J was trimmed by 3 bases and V by 6 bases; bases with no gene match: 3. The CDR3 loop spans 15 amino acids. The germline gives CDR1 MNHEY, CDR2 SMNVEV (reference sequence). CDR3 coding DNA: TGTGCCAGCAGCAGGACAGGGGGCCCTAATGAAAAACTGTTTTTT. This translates into CASSRTGGPNEKLFF.

This clonotype was seen a handful of times. This chain uses TRBV6-6 with TRBJ1-4; D call uncertain. CDR1 is MNHNY and CDR2 is SVGAGI in the germline V gene (reference sequence). The V gene lost 7 bases and the J gene lost 8 bases, with 14 bases spanning the gap. The length of the CDR3 is 13 residues. The CDR3 DNA reads TGTGCCAGCAATTCCATTCGTGGGGAAAAACTGTTTTTT. This gives the protein CASNSIRGEKLFF.

The chain employs TRBV2 and TRBJ2-5; 7 bases are a match to TRBD2. V shed 6 bases and J 6 bases; nucleotides not matched to a gene: 13. Germline V CDR1 and CDR2: SNHLY, FYNNEI. The CDR3 loop spans 15 amino acids. The CDR3 DNA is TGTGCCAGCAGCCCGACTAGCTTCGGTCCCAAGACCCAGTACTTC. It translates to CASSPTSFGPKTQYF.

This clonotype came up many times. V and J are TRBV4-1 and TRBJ2-2; TRBD1 matches at 10 bases. Looked up from germline, CDR1 is MGHRA and CDR2 is YSYEKL. The CDR3 contains 15 residues. The trim removed 7 bases at V and 6 bases at J, leaving 8 bases unmatched. The CDR3 here is CASNPRDRGPGELFF. The CDR3, as DNA: TGCGCCAGCAATCCCAGGGACAGGGGCCCCGGGGAGCTGTTTTTT.

This clonotype was detected many times. This chain uses TRBV6-5 with TRBJ2-5; D gene uncertain. The V and J ends lost 6 bases and 3 bases respectively, with 5 bases between them. The CDR3 is made up of 11 amino acids. CDR1 MNHEY and CDR2 SVGAGI come from the germline V gene. This CDR3 is CASSFEETQYF. The CDR3 bases are TGTGCCAGCAGCTTCGAAGAGACCCAGTACTTC.

The rearrangement links TRBV5-1 to TRBJ2-5; perhaps TRBD2 as D (5 bases). This CDR3 has 14 amino acids. Germline V gene data show CDR1 as SGHRS and CDR2 as YFSETQ. The V gene lost 1 base and the J gene lost 5 bases, with 12 bases spanning the gap. The CDR3 DNA sequence: TGCGCCAGCAGCTTGCAGCTAGCACGGGAGACCCAGTACTTC. Translation: CASSLQLARETQYF. The complete variable domain, with remaining parts taken from reference TRBV5-1 and TRBJ2-5, reads KAGVTQTPRYLIKTRGQQVTLSCSPISGHRSVSWYQQTPGQGLQFLFEYFSETQRNKGNFPGRFSGRQFSNSRSEMNVSTLELGDSALYLCASSLQLARETQYFGPGTRLLVL.

The sample holds a few counts of this clonotype. CDR3 region: CASSKEGAATGPVQPYEQFF. The CDR3 DNA reads TGTGCCAGCAGCAAAGAGGGGGCGGCCACAGGGCCCGTCCAACCCTATGAGCAGTTCTTC. The rearrangement links TRBV21-1 to TRBJ2-1; TRBD1 is the table's D call, not checked against the DNA. TRBV21-1 corresponds to a pseudogene. The length of the CDR3 is 20 residues.

The CDR3 loop is CASSALTFEQYF. The CDR3 DNA sequence: TGTGCCAGCAGTGCCTTAACCTTCGAGCAGTACTTC. The chain carries TRBV25-1 and TRBJ2-7; D gene uncertain. V dropped 4 bases and J dropped 6 bases, with 10 bases sitting between them. This CDR3 has 12 residues. The germline CDR1 and CDR2 sequences are MGHDK and SYGVNS.

This clonotype was counted between two and nine times. The gene calls are TRBV6-1 and TRBJ2-7; weak D call: TRBD1 (8 bases). The CDR3 has 15 amino acids. Germline V gene data show CDR1 as MNHNS and CDR2 as SASEGT. V gave up 2 bases and J gave up 6 bases, with 17 bases separating them. The CDR3 reads CASSEKSTGGAEQYF. In DNA form, the CDR3 reads TGTGCCAGCAGTGAAAAGAGTACAGGGGGGGCCGAGCAGTACTTC.

V usage is TRBV12-5 and J usage is TRBJ2-2, with 10 positions matching TRBD1. The CDR3 consists of 15 residues. Germline V gene sequence: CDR1 LGHNT, CDR2 FRNRAP. The V gene end was trimmed by 7 bases and the J gene end by 3 bases; junction bases not matched to a gene: 5. This CDR3 reads CASAWGQGYTGELFF. CDR3 bases: TGTGCTAGTGCCTGGGGACAGGGGTACACCGGGGAGCTGTTTTTT.

This clonotype was recorded a few times. This chain joins TRBV29-1 and TRBJ2-3, with 9 bases fitting TRBD1. The CDR3 has 13 amino acids. With V trimmed by 5 bases and J by 3 bases, 3 bases remained unmatched. CDR1 and CDR2 from the germline V gene are SQVTM and ANQGSEA. The CDR3 region has the DNA TGCAGCGTTAGGGACAGGGTGACAGATACGCAGTATTTT. It translates to CSVRDRVTDTQYF.

The rearrangement links TRBV2 to TRBJ2-7; the D gene is possibly TRBD1 (7 bases). Germline CDR1 is SNHLY and CDR2 is FYNNEI. Trimming left V 3 bases short and J 4 bases short, with 13 bases between. The CDR3 extends over 14 amino acids. CDR3 nucleotides: TGTGCCAGCAGTGATCGGCAGGGGGGTTACGAGCAGTACGTC. Its protein product is CASSDRQGGYEQYV.

The CDR3 sequence: CASRAISTEQYF. The DNA of the CDR3 is TGTGCCAGCAGAGCGATATCTACGGAGCAGTACTTC. This chain uses TRBV7-9 with TRBJ2-7; D unresolved. V lost 6 bases, J lost 7 bases, and 13 bases lay in between. In germline, CDR1 is SEHNR, CDR2 FQNEAQ (reference sequence). The CDR3 loop spans 12 amino acids.

This clonotype was found a few times. The rearrangement uses TRBV3-1 and TRBJ2-1, with 9 bases that match TRBD1. This CDR3 comprises 15 residues. The V gene end was trimmed by 3 bases and the J gene end by 4 bases; junction bases not matched to a gene: 4. The germline V gene encodes CDR1 LGHDT and CDR2 YNNKEL (reference sequence). DNA for the CDR3: TGTGCCAGCAGCCACGGGACAGGGAATTACAATGAGCAGTTCTTC. The encoded protein is CASSHGTGNYNEQFF.

In this sample, this clonotype turned up once. This sequence joins TRBV10-3 and TRBJ2-1; TRBD1 or TRBD2 may be the D gene (6 bases each). CDR3 length: 14 amino acids. Trimming removed 3 bases from V and 6 bases from J, with 12 bases in between. Germline V gene sequence: CDR1 ENHRY, CDR2 SYGVKD. DNA of the CDR3: TGTGCCATCAGTGACAGTCCGGGGGCCAATGAGCAGTTCTTC. As protein: CAISDSPGANEQFF.

This clonotype counts as medium-sized. The V call is TRBV9, the J call TRBJ2-7, with a weak D call TRBD2 (5 bases). Germline values: CDR1 SGDLS, CDR2 YYNGEE. Trimming pared 4 bases from V and 3 bases from J, leaving 14 bases between. This CDR3 comprises 14 residues. DNA of the CDR3: TGTGCCAGCAGCTTAGCCGGGGATGACTACGAGCAGTACTTC. It specifies CASSLAGDDYEQYF.

The chain couples TRBV25-1 to TRBJ2-3; 8 nucleotides align to TRBD2. The CDR3 is made up of 12 amino acids. Germline trimming cut 7 bases from V and 7 bases from J; bases unmatched to any gene: 4. The germline CDR1 and CDR2 sequences are MGHDK and SYGVNS. In DNA, the CDR3 is TGTGCCAGCACAGCGGGGGCAAATACGCAGTATTTT. This gives the protein CASTAGANTQYF.

The sample holds a few counts of this clonotype. The chain is built from TRBV7-2 and TRBJ2-1, with 7 bases matching TRBD1. This CDR3 has 15 amino acids. V was clipped by 6 bases and J by 2 bases; unmatched bases: 7. Germline assignment: CDR1 SGHTA and CDR2 FQGNSA. The CDR3 is CASRLTGTAYNEQFF. Written as DNA, the CDR3 is TGTGCCAGCAGACTGACCGGGACAGCCTACAATGAGCAGTTCTTC.